This T cell receptor (beta chain) was documented in a study of CD8+ T cells in alopecia areata. Overall study results and limits: Clonality was higher in lesional than normal scalp, especially in alopecia totalis/universalis. Scalp samples also yield sequences from resident alphabeta T cells of normal skin.

Described treatment: oral pan-JAK inhibitor, 5-10 mg twice daily. On this clone: Antigen: not known.

Extracted RNA was reverse transcribed into cDNA, the sequencing template. TCRdb's table, derived via immunoSEQ multiplex PCR, lists solely in-frame clones and lacks some. The top ten clones hold 25% of a sample with about 140,000 clones, 65% to 90% of them seen once. Germline lookup yields CDR1 LGHNA and CDR2 YSLEER. The V segment lost 4 bases and the J segment 2 bases; nucleotides outside the gene matches: 3. There are 15 residues in the CDR3. This receptor was taken from a human donor with alopecia areata. The chain recombines TRBV4-3 with TRBJ2-5, with 11 bases matching TRBD2. The material sequenced was CD8+ T cells sorted from blood, taken at week 4, from a patient treated with tofacitinib. The CDR3 is CASSPGLAAQETQYF. Written as DNA, the CDR3 is TGCGCCAGCAGCCCGGGACTAGCGGCGCAAGAGACCCAGTACTTC.